These 13 T cell receptor beta chains originate from one sample sequenced in a study of blood T cell repertoires in COVID-19. Sequencing was performed with immunoSEQ multiplex PCR; in TCRdb, only in-frame clones are kept and a portion is missing. The sample records about 300,000 clones, more than 70% being singletons. Sequencing was carried out using peripheral blood. Receptors were obtained from a woman aged 45-59 years with acute or convalescent COVID-19.

This clone was found once. This sequence joins TRBV27 and TRBJ2-3, with D hard to call. Germline V gene sequence: CDR1 MNHEY, CDR2 SMNVEV (reference sequence). This CDR3 has 15 residues. Trimming pared 5 bases from V and 1 base from J, leaving 13 bases between. For the CDR3, the DNA is TGTGCCAGCAGTCCCTTAAGATCGGGCACAGATACGCAGTATTTT. This translates into CASSPLRSGTDTQYF.

The rearrangement links TRBV19 to TRBJ2-1; tentatively, D is TRBD2 (5 bases). The length of the CDR3 is 12 residues. V was trimmed by 5 bases and J by 8 bases, leaving 10 bases between them. CDR1 is LNHDA, CDR2 SQIVND, per germline (reference sequence). The CDR3 is CASSYPGDEQFF. CDR3 nucleotides: TGTGCCAGTAGTTACCCCGGGGATGAGCAGTTCTTC.

The chain carries TRBV27 and TRBJ1-1; no clear D gene. The CDR3 loop spans 13 amino acids. From germline, CDR1 is MNHEY and CDR2 SMNVEV (reference sequence). V lost 5 bases and J 1 base, leaving 8 bases between the germline ends. The CDR3 DNA sequence: TGTGCCAGCAGTCAAGCCTCGAACACTGAAGCTTTCTTT. Protein sequence: CASSQASNTEAFF.

The V and J genes are TRBV11-3 and TRBJ2-5, with 10 bases aligning to TRBD1. Germline CDR1 SGHNT, CDR2 YENEEA. V shed 5 bases, J shed 5 bases, and the junction held 8 bases outside the gene matches. The CDR3 is 15 residues long. The CDR3 sequence: CASSRGTGERETQYF. CDR3 in DNA: TGTGCCAGCAGCCGGGGGACAGGGGAACGGGAGACCCAGTACTTC.

The chain is built from TRBV10-3 and TRBJ1-2, with 9 bases fitting TRBD1. The CDR3 runs 13 residues. CDR1 and CDR2 (germline): ENHRY, SYGVKD. Losses at the gene ends were 6 bases for V and 1 base for J; bases not matched to a gene: 0. This CDR3 reads CAIRDRGNYGYTF. Here the CDR3 DNA reads TGTGCCATCAGGGACAGGGGTAACTATGGCTACACCTTC.

This sequence joins TRBV7-9 and TRBJ1-5; no definite D call. CDR3 length: 15 amino acids. Looked up from germline, CDR1 is SEHNR and CDR2 is FQNEAQ (reference sequence). The V end was cut by 4 bases, the J end by 0 bases, with 10 bases between. The CDR3: CASSYGADSNQPQHF. The CDR3 nucleotides read TGTGCCAGCAGCTACGGCGCGGATAGCAATCAGCCCCAGCATTTT.

The chain joins TRBV14 to TRBJ1-5; TRBD1 might be the D (6 bases). V was cut by 3 bases and J by 6 bases, with 12 bases left in between. Per germline, CDR1 SGHDN and CDR2 FVKESK. This CDR3 has 14 amino acids. CDR3 coding DNA: TGTGCCAGCAGCCAGGGAGGGGGGGGTCAGCCCCAGCATTTT. Protein sequence: CASSQGGGGQPQHF.

V is TRBV5-1 and J is TRBJ2-5; 10 bases align to TRBD1. The V and J ends lost 7 bases and 0 bases, in that order; junction bases with no gene match: 0. Germline-derived CDR1 and CDR2 are SGHRS and YFSETQ. CDR3 length: 13 residues. The CDR3 is CASGTGDQETQYF. Here the CDR3 DNA reads TGCGCCAGCGGGACAGGGGACCAAGAGACCCAGTACTTC.

This clone is a singleton in its sample. The chain recombines TRBV2 with TRBJ1-5; a possible D gene is TRBD1 (5 bases). The CDR3 loop spans 14 amino acids. Trimming pared 7 bases from V and 3 bases from J, leaving 13 bases between. In germline, CDR1 is SNHLY, CDR2 FYNNEI. The CDR3 DNA reads TGTGCCAGCACTAGGGGTCCAAACAATCAGCCCCAGCATTTT. Encoded protein: CASTRGPNNQPQHF.

The V and J genes are TRBV28 and TRBJ1-1; D not certain. The germline gives CDR1 MDHEN, CDR2 SYDVKM. This CDR3 has 12 residues. The V end lost 1 base, the J end lost 7 bases, and 7 bases lay between the germline ends. In DNA, the CDR3 is TGTGCCAGCAGTTTATACAGTAATGAAGCTTTCTTT. This gives the protein CASSLYSNEAFF.

The chain couples TRBV29-1 to TRBJ1-2; tentatively, D is TRBD1 (5 bases). Germline assignment: CDR1 SQVTM and CDR2 ANQGSEA. CDR3 length equals 12 residues. V was cut by 3 bases and J by 6 bases, with 11 bases left in between. The CDR3 nucleotides are TGCAGCGTTGAGTTGGGGGAGGATGGCTACACCTTC. Translation: CSVELGEDGYTF.

The chain links TRBV18 to TRBJ1-1, with D possibly matching TRBD1 (5 bases). V was clipped by 5 bases and J by 3 bases, with 10 bases between them. The length of the CDR3 is 13 residues. Germline assignment: CDR1 KGHSH and CDR2 LQKENI. The CDR3 sequence: CASSVGGDTEAFF. CDR3 sequence (DNA): TGTGCCAGCTCAGTTGGGGGGGACACTGAAGCTTTCTTT. The full variable domain, with the rest looked up from reference TRBV18 and TRBJ1-1, is NAGVMQNPRHLVRRRGQEARLRCSPMKGHSHVYWYRQLPEEGLKFMVYLQKENIIDESGMPKERFSAEFPKEGPSILRIQQVVRGDSAAYFCASSVGGDTEAFFGQGTRLTVV.

V gene TRBV20-1 combines with J gene TRBJ2-3; 9 nucleotides line up with TRBD2. J gave up 4 bases and V 3 bases, and 8 bases lay outside the gene matches. The length of the CDR3 is 15 residues. Looked up from germline, CDR1 is DFQATT and CDR2 is SNEGSKA (reference sequence). This CDR3 is CSASATSGGADTQYF. Here the CDR3 DNA reads TGCAGTGCTAGTGCGACTAGCGGTGGCGCAGATACGCAGTATTTT.